The rows below give T cell receptor beta chains drawn from one sample of a study of multiple sclerosis patients with progressive multifocal leukoencephalopathy. Using immunoSEQ multiplex PCR, the repertoire was profiled, and TCRdb retains in-frame clones only, with some absent. Here the sample spans fewer than 40,000 clones, roughly 84% being singletons. Sequences were derived from PBMCs, sampled from a patient treated with natalizumab. All receptors derive from a human donor with progressive multifocal leukoencephalopathy. CDR3s include the opening cysteine and the closing phenylalanine or tryptophan. A D gene is named only where the DNA matches it firmly. Expanded clones are given a class, and other clones once, few, many or no size at all.

v_call,clone_size,j_call,d_call,cdr3_nt,cdr3_aa
TRBV2,NA,TRBJ1-5,NA,TGTGCCAGCAGCGGTGCGACAGACGCAATCAATCAGCCCCAGCATTTT,CASSGATDAINQPQHF
TRBV27,NA,TRBJ2-1,NA,TGTGCCAGCAGCCGGAGGACAGAAAATGAGCAGTTCTTC,CASSRRTENEQFF
TRBV6-5,NA,TRBJ2-1,NA,TGTGCCAGCAGTCGGGACCCCGCGGGGGAGCAGTTCTTC,CASSRDPAGEQFF
TRBV7-6,NA,TRBJ2-7,TRBD1,TGTGCCAGCAGCCACGGACAGGGGGCATCCTACGAGCAGTACTTC,CASSHGQGASYEQYF
TRBV19,NA,TRBJ1-4,NA,TGTGCCAGTAGTCCCCCCCGGCAGAATGAAAAACTGTTTTTT,CASSPPRQNEKLFF
TRBV15,once,TRBJ2-4,NA,TGTGCCACCAGCAGAGATCGTCCAGCCAAAGCCAAAAACATTCAGTACTTC,CATSRDRPAKAKNIQYF
TRBV28,NA,TRBJ2-3,TRBD2,TGTGCCAGCAGTCCCGGGACGGGAGGGGATACGCAGTATTTT,CASSPGTGGDTQYF
TRBV7-2,NA,TRBJ1-3,NA,TGTGCCAGCAGCTCAGCGTTCTCTGGAAACACCATATATTTT,CASSSAFSGNTIYF
TRBV5-1,NA,TRBJ1-1,NA,TGCGCCAGCAGCTTGGCCTGGGCATTGAACACTGAAGCTTTCTTT,CASSLAWALNTEAFF
TRBV7-2,NA,TRBJ1-2,NA,TGTGCCAGCACCCTCAGGGTCTCTAGGGATGGCTACACCTTC,CASTLRVSRDGYTF
TRBV7-8,NA,TRBJ2-3,NA,TGTGCCAGCAGCGCCGGACTCTCTCGTCTTCTGGATACGCAGTATTTT,CASSAGLSRLLDTQYF
TRBV5-4,NA,TRBJ2-1,TRBD1,TGTGCCAGCAGCTTGGGCGGGGCAGGGGGCCTCTCCTACAATGAGCAGTTCTTC,CASSLGGAGGLSYNEQFF
TRBV2,once,TRBJ2-1,NA,TGTGCCAGCAGTGAATCGGCAGGGATTGTTTACGATGAGCAGTTCTTC,CASSESAGIVYDEQFF
TRBV10-3,NA,TRBJ1-2,NA,TGTGCCATCAGTGAAATAATGGGGCACTATGGCTACACCTTC,CAISEIMGHYGYTF
TRBV27,NA,TRBJ2-1,TRBD2,TGTGCCAGCAGTTTCACTAGCGCGGGTGAGCAGTTCTTC,CASSFTSAGEQFF
TRBV19,NA,TRBJ2-7,TRBD2,TGTGCCACCTCACCCCTAGCGGGAGGGAGCTACGAGCAGTACTTC,CATSPLAGGSYEQYF
TRBV28,few,TRBJ2-7,NA,TGTGCCAGCAGTCTAACACACGACGGGGGCGAGCAGTACTTC,CASSLTHDGGEQYF
TRBV5-1,few,TRBJ2-5,TRBD2,TGCGCCAGCAGGTCGTCGGCGGGAGGGCAAGAGACCCAGTACTTC,CASRSSAGGQETQYF
TRBV2,NA,TRBJ1-1,NA,TGTGCCAGCAGTGAAGCTGGCAGACATAACACTGAAGCTTTCTTT,CASSEAGRHNTEAFF
TRBV19,few,TRBJ1-5,NA,TGTGCCAGTAGTATCGTAGGGGGGCAAAGTAATCAGCCCCAGCATTTT,CASSIVGGQSNQPQHF
TRBV16,once,TRBJ2-3,NA,TGTGCCAGCAGCCAATCGGATACGCAGTATTTT,CASSQSDTQYF
TRBV5-4,NA,TRBJ1-2,NA,TGTGCCAGCAGCTTGGGGGGAACAGGGAACTATGGCTACACCTTC,CASSLGGTGNYGYTF
TRBV28,NA,TRBJ2-2,NA,TGTGCCAGCGTTACCAACACCGGGGAGCTGTTTTTT,CASVTNTGELFF
TRBV28,NA,TRBJ2-4,NA,TGTGCCAGCAGTTTTACGGCTGGCCAGCAAAACATTCAGTACTTC,CASSFTAGQQNIQYF
TRBV5-4,few,TRBJ2-3,TRBD1,TGTGCCAGCAGCTTGGGACAGGGAAGCACAGATACGCAGTATTTT,CASSLGQGSTDTQYF
TRBV11-2,NA,TRBJ1-2,NA,TGTGCCAGCAGCCAAGGACAGAACTATGGCTACACCTTC,CASSQGQNYGYTF
TRBV6-5,NA,TRBJ2-7,TRBD2,TGTGCCAGCAGGTCCGGGACTAGCGGCAGCTACGAGCAGTACTTC,CASRSGTSGSYEQYF
TRBV28,NA,TRBJ2-3,NA,TGTGCCATAGTGGCCGGGATGGATACGCAGTATTTT,CAIVAGMDTQYF
TRBV7-8,NA,TRBJ1-5,NA,TGTGCCAGCAGCTTAGCCCCCAAAGCCGATAGCAATCAGCCCCAGCATTTT,CASSLAPKADSNQPQHF
TRBV27,NA,TRBJ2-2,TRBD2,TGTGCCAGCAGTTTATACTCTAGCGGCTTCACCGGGGAGCTGTTTTTT,CASSLYSSGFTGELFF
TRBV4-2,NA,TRBJ2-3,NA,TGTGCCAGCAGCCAAGGGGTGGCTGGGGCAGATACGCAGTATTTT,CASSQGVAGADTQYF
TRBV19,NA,TRBJ1-2,NA,TGTGCCAGTAGTATGTCGAGGAACACTGGTCCCTATGGCTACACCTTC,CASSMSRNTGPYGYTF
TRBV19,NA,TRBJ2-3,NA,TGTGCCAGTAGTATATCCGGTCCAGGGGTGGATACGCAGTATTTT,CASSISGPGVDTQYF
TRBV7-9,NA,TRBJ2-3,NA,TGTGCCGAGACCACTCCCGACGTTCTTACGCAGTATTTT,CAETTPDVLTQYF
TRBV6-5,NA,TRBJ1-1,NA,TGTGCCAGCAGTTACGAGGGTATGAACACTGAAGCTTTCTTT,CASSYEGMNTEAFF
TRBV7-9,NA,TRBJ1-4,NA,TGTGCCAGCAGCTTAGCGGCCGGGTTAAATGAAAAACTGTTTTTT,CASSLAAGLNEKLFF
TRBV28,NA,TRBJ2-6,NA,TGTGCCAGCAGTCCCCAGCAGTACAGGGAAGTTGGGGCCAACGTCCTGACTTTC,CASSPQQYREVGANVLTF
TRBV7-2,NA,TRBJ2-1,NA,TGTGCCAGCAGCTTAGAGGCAGTTCCCTACAATGAGCAGTTCTTC,CASSLEAVPYNEQFF
TRBV7-2,NA,TRBJ2-3,TRBD2,TGTGCCAGTCGGGTAGGCGGGAGTCCCGCAGATACGCAGTATTTT,CASRVGGSPADTQYF
TRBV6-5,NA,TRBJ2-3,NA,TGTGCCACCCAAAATCCACTAGCGCAGTATTTT,CATQNPLAQYF
TRBV6-1,NA,TRBJ2-2,TRBD2,TGTGCCAGCAGTGAGACTAGCGGATACACCGGGGAGCTGTTTTTT,CASSETSGYTGELFF
TRBV29-1,few,TRBJ2-1,NA,TGCAGCGTTGTGCCTACCCAGTGGGCAGACTACAATGAGCAGTTCTTC,CSVVPTQWADYNEQFF
TRBV6-4,NA,TRBJ2-1,TRBD2,TGTGCCAGCAGTAAGACCGGGACTAGCGGGAGTAATGAGCAGTTCTTC,CASSKTGTSGSNEQFF
TRBV4-3,NA,TRBJ1-1,NA,TGCGCCAGCAGCCAAGAACGAATAACAGATACTCGCGTAACTGAAGCTTTCTTT,CASSQERITDTRVTEAFF
TRBV7-6,NA,TRBJ2-7,TRBD2,TGTGCCAGCAGCGAGACTAGCGGGACCCTTCTCGGATACGAGCAGTACTTC,CASSETSGTLLGYEQYF
TRBV5-4,NA,TRBJ2-1,NA,TGTGACAGCAGCTTGGAGGCAGGGGATCGGGAGCAGTTCTTC,CDSSLEAGDREQFF
TRBV5-6,NA,TRBJ2-7,NA,TGTGCCAGCAGCTTGCCTTGGGGAAAGCGGAGCGAGCAGTACTTC,CASSLPWGKRSEQYF